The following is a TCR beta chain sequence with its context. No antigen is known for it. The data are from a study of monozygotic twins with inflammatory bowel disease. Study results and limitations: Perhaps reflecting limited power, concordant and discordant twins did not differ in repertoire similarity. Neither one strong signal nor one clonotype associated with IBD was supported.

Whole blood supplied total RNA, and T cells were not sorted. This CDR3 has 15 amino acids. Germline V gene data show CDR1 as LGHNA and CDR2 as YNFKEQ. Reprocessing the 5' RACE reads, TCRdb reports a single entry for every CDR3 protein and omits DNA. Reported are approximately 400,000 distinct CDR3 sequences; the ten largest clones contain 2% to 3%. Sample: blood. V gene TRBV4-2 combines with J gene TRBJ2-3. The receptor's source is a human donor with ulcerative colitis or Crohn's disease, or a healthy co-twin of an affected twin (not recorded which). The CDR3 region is CASSQADLEPDTQYF.